This section outlines one T cell receptor beta chain sequence together with its context. The antigen is not known. Ophthalmopathy cases scored 3 or more on the Clinical Activity Score and 4 or more on NOSPECS grade, with duration below 3 months. The PBMCs had their origin in roughly 10 ml of fresh peripheral blood. RNA transcripts yielded amplified TCR beta CDR3 regions. HTBI primers were used for first-round RT-PCR of the TCR CDR3. TCRdb fed the multiplex PCR reads into MiXCR, producing one record per CDR3 protein. The data show 400,000 to 550,000 distinct CDR3 sequences, around 22% seen once. This CDR3 has 13 amino acids. V was trimmed by 6 bases and J by 4 bases, leaving 12 bases between them. CDR1 and CDR2 from the germline V gene are SNHLY and FYNNEI. The entry originates in a study of T cells in Graves' hyperthyroidism and ophthalmopathy. Across the study: At initial diagnosis, before any treatment had begun, peripheral blood was obtained. Study observations and caveats: Most thyroid clonotypes with frequency above 0.001 were detected in blood.

This sequence was found in a woman between 25 and 40 years old with Graves' ophthalmopathy. Sequencing was done on a sample of blood. The rearrangement uses TRBV2 and TRBJ1-1; D is unclear. CDR3: CASSQAEVTEAFF. In DNA, the CDR3 is TGTGCCAGCAGCCAGGCTGAGGTCACTGAAGCTTTCTTT.